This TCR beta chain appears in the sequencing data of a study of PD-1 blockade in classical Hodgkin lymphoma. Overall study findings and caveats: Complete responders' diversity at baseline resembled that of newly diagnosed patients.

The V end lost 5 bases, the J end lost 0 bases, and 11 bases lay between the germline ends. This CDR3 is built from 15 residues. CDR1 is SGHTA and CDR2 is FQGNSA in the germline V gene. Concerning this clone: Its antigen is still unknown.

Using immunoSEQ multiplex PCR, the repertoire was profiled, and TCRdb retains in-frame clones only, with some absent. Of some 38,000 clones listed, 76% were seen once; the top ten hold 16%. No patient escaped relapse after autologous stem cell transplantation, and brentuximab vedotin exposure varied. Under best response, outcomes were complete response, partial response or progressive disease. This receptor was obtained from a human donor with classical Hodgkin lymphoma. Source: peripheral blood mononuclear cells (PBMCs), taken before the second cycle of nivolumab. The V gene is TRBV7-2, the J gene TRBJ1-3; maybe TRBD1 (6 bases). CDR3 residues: CASSPTGISGNTIYF. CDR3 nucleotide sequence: TGTGCCAGCAGCCCTACAGGGATCTCTGGAAACACCATATATTTT.